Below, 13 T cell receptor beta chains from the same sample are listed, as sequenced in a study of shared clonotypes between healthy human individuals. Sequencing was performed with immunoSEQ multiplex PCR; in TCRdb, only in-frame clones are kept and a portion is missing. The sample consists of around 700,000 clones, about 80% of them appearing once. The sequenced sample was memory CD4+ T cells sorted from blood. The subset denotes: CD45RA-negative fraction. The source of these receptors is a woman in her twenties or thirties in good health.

CDR3 nucleotide sequence: TGCAGCGTTGAAGCCTACGACAGGGGAGCTTTCTTT. Translation: CSVEAYDRGAFF. The rearrangement joins TRBV29-1 to TRBJ1-1, with 8 nucleotides matching TRBD1. The CDR3 is made up of 12 amino acids. Germline V lookup: CDR1 SQVTM, CDR2 ANQGSEA. J was trimmed by 10 bases and V by 1 base; bases with no gene match: 5.

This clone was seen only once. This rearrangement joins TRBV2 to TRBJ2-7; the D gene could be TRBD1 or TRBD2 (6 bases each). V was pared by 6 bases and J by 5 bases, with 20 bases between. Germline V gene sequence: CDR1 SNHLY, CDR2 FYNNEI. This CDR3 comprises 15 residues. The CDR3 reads CASSALGWGANEQYF. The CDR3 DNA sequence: TGTGCCAGCAGCGCCCTTGGTTGGGGGGCTAACGAGCAGTACTTC.

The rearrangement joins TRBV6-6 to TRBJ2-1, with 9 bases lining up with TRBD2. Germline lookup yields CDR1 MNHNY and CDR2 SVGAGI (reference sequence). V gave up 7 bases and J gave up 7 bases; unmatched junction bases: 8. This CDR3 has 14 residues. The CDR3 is CASTQSGRLNEQFF. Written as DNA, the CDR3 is TGTGCCAGCACCCAAAGCGGGAGGTTAAATGAGCAGTTCTTC.

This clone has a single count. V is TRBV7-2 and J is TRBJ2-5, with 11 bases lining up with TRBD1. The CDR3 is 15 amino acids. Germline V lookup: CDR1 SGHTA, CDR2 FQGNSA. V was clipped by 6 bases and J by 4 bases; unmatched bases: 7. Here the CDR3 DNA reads TGTGCCAGCAGTAAGGACAGGGGGCGTATAGAGACCCAGTACTTC. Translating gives CASSKDRGRIETQYF.

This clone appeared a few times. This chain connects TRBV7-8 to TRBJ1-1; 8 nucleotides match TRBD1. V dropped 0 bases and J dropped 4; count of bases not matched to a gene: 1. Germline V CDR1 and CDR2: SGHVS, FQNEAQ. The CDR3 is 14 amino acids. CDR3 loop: CASSLAQGGTEAFF. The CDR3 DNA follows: TGTGCCAGCAGCTTAGCACAGGGGGGCACTGAAGCTTTCTTT.

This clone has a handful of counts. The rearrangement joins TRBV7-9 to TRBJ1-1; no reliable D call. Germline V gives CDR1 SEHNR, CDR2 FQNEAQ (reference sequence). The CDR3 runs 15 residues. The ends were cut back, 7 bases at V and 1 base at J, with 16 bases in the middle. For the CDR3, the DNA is TGTGCCAGCACATCTCGGCCAGACTCGAACACTGAAGCTTTCTTT. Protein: CASTSRPDSNTEAFF.

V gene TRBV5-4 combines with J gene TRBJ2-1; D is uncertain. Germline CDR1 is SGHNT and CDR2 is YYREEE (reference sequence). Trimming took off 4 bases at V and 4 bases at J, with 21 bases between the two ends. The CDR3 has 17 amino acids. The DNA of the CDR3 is TGTGCCAGCAGCCTCCTCCTAGGGAAGGGATTATACAATGAGCAGTTCTTC. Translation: CASSLLLGKGLYNEQFF.

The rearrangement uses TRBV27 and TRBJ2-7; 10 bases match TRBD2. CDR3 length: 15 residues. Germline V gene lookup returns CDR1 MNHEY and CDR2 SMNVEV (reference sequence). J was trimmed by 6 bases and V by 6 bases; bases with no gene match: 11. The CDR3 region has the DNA TGTGCCAGCAGCGAAAGTGAGCGGGAGGGAAGCGAGCAGTACTTC. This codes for CASSESEREGSEQYF.

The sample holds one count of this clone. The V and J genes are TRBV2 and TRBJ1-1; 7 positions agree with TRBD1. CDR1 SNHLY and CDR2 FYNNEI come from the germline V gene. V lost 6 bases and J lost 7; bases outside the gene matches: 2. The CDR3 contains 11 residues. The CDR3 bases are TGTGCCAGCAGAACAGGGGTTGAAGCTTTCTTT. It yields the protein CASRTGVEAFF.

The CDR3 loop reads CASSQDWDRVTGELFF. As DNA, the CDR3 is TGCGCCAGCAGCCAAGATTGGGACAGGGTGACCGGGGAGCTGTTTTTT. The chain uses TRBV4-1 and TRBJ2-2; 9 bases align to TRBD1. The V gene's germline CDR1 is MGHRA and CDR2 YSYEKL. Trimming removed 0 bases from V and 5 bases from J; junction bases left unmatched: 4. The CDR3 has 16 amino acids.

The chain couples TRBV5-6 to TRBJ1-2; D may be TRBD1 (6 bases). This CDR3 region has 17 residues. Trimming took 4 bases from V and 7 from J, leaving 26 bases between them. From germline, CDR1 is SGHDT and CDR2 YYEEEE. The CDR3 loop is CASSHYQQGMILSGYTF. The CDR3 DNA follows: TGTGCCAGCAGCCATTACCAACAGGGAATGATCTTGAGTGGCTACACCTTC. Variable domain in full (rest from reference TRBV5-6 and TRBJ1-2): DAGVTQSPTHLIKTRGQQVTLRCSPKSGHDTVSWYQQALGQGPQFIFQYYEEEERQRGNFPDRFSGHQFPNYSSELNVNALLLGDSALYLCASSHYQQGMILSGYTFGSGTRLTVV.

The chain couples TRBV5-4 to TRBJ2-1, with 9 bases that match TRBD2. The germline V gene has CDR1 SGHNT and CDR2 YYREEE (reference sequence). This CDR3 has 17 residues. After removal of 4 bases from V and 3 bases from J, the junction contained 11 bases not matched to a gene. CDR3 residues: CASSQGAAGGNYNEQFF. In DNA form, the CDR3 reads TGTGCCAGCAGCCAAGGAGCAGCGGGAGGAAACTACAATGAGCAGTTCTTC. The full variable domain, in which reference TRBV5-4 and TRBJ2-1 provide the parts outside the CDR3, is ETGVTQSPTHLIKTRGQQVTLRCSSQSGHNTVSWYQQALGQGPQFIFQYYREEENGRGNFPPRFSGLQFPNYSSELNVNALELDDSALYLCASSQGAAGGNYNEQFFGPGTRLTVL.

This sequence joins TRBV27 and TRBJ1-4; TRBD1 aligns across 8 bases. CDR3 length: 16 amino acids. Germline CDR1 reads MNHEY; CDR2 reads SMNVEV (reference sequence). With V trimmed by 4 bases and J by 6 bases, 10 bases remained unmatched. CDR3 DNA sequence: TGTGCCAGCAGTTCCCCTAGGACAGGGAATCATGAAAAACTGTTTTTT. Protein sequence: CASSSPRTGNHEKLFF.